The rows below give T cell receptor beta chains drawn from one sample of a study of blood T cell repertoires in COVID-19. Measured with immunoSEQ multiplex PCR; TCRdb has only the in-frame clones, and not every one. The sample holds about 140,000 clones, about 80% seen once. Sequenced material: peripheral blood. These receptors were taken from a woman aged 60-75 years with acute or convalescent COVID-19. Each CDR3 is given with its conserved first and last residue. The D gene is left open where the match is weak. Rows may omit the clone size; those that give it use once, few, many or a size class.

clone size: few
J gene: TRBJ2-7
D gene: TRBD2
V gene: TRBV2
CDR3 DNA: TGTGCCAGCAGGAGCTCCGGGACTAGACGCGAGCAGTACTTC
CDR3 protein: CASRSSGTRREQYF

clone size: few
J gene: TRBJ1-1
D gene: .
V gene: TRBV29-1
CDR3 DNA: TGCAGCGTTGAACTCGGGGAATCCCCCTACACTGAAGCTTTCTTT
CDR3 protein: CSVELGESPYTEAFF

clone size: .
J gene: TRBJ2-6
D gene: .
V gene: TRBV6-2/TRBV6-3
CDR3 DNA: TGTGCCAGCAGTTACGTGCAGGGAGGTTACTCTGGGGCCAACGTCCTGACTTTC
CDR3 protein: CASSYVQGGYSGANVLTF

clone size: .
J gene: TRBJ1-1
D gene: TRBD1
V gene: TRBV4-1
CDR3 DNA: TGCGCCAGCAGCTCCGGGACAGGGAGTTTCACTGAAGCTTTCTTT
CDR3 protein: CASSSGTGSFTEAFF

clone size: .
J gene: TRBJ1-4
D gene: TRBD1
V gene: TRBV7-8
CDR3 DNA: TGTGCCAGCAGCACCCACCCCCGGGGGACAGCGGATGAAAAACTGTTTTTT
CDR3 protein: CASSTHPRGTADEKLFF

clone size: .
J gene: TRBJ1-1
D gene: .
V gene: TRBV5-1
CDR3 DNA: TGCGCCAGCAGCCCACGAGGGCACCCCACTGAAGCTTTCTTT
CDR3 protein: CASSPRGHPTEAFF

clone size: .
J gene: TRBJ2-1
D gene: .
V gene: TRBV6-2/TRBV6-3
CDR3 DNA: TGTGCCAGCAGTTTCTTAGGCTACCGGAGACCCAATGAGCAGTTCTTC
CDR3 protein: CASSFLGYRRPNEQFF

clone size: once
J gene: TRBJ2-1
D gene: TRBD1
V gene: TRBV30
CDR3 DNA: TGTGCCTGGAGCCGAGAAGGGACAGGCCCTTACAATGAGCAGTTCTTC
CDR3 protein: CAWSREGTGPYNEQFF

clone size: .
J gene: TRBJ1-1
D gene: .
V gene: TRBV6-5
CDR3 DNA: TGTGCCAGCTCTACAGGGTCCCCGAACACTGAAGCTTTCTTT
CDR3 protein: CASSTGSPNTEAFF

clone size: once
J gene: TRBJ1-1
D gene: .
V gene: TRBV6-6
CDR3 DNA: TGTGCCAGCAGTCAGGTTCAGGGGTCCGAAGCTTTCTTT
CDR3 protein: CASSQVQGSEAFF

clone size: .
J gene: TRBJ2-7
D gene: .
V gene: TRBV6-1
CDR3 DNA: TGTGCCAGCAGTGGACAGATCGCACGACCCATGGACGAGCAGTACTTC
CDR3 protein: CASSGQIARPMDEQYF

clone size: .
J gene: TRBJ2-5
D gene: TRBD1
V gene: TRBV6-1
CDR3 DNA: TGTGCCAGCAGTGAAGCCCCAGGGGGACAAGAGACCCAGTACTTC
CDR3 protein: CASSEAPGGQETQYF

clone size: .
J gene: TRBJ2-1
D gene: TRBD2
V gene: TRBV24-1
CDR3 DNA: TGTGCCACCAGTGATTCTAGCGGGAGGGTCCCAAGTGAGCAGTTCTTC
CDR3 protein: CATSDSSGRVPSEQFF

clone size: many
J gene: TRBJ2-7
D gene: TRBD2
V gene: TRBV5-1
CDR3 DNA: TGCGCCAGCAGCTACGACCATGGGACTAGCGGGGCCCCCTACGAGCAGTACTTC
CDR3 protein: CASSYDHGTSGAPYEQYF

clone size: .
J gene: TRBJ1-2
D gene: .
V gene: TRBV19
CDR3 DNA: TGTGCCAGTACCTTGGACAGCGTCTATGGCTACACCTTC
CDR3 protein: CASTLDSVYGYTF

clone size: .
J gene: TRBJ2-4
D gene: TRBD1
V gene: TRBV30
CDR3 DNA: TGTGCCTGGAGTGTACCCGGGACAGGGGTCTCCAAAAACATTCAGTACTTC
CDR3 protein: CAWSVPGTGVSKNIQYF

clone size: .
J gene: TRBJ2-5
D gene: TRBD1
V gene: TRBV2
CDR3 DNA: TGTGCCAGCCTACCGGGACAGGGTACATGGACCCAGTACTTC
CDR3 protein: CASLPGQGTWTQYF

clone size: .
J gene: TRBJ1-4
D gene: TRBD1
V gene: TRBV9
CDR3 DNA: TGTGCCAGCAGCCCGAACAGGGGGGCGCGTGCGAAACTGTTTTTT
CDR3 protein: CASSPNRGARAKLFF

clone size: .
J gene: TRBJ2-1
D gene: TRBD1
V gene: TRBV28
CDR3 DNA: TGTGCCAGCAGCCTAGACAGGGGCTACTACAATGAGCAGTTCTTC
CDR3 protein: CASSLDRGYYNEQFF

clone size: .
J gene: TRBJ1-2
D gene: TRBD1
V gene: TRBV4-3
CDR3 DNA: TGCGCCAGCAGCCCTGGACAGGCGGGGAGCTACACCTTC
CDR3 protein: CASSPGQAGSYTF

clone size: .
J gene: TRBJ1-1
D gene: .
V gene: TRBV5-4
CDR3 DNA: TGTGCCAGCAGCCCGGGGGGACTCCCCCGCCAAGCTTTCTTT
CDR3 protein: CASSPGGLPRQAFF

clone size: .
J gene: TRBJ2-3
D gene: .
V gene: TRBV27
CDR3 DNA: TGTGCCAGCAGCCGCTACATTGACAGGCAGGCAGATACGCAGTATTTT
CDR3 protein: CASSRYIDRQADTQYF

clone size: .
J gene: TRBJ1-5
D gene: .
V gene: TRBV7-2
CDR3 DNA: TGTGCCAGCAGCTTAGGCTGGGGGGAAGGAGGCAATCAGCCCCAGCATTTT
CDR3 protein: CASSLGWGEGGNQPQHF

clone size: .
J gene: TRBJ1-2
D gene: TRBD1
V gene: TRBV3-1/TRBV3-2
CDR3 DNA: TGTGCCAGCAGCCAAGCCCGACAGGGTTTATCCTATGGCTACACCTTC
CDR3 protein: CASSQARQGLSYGYTF

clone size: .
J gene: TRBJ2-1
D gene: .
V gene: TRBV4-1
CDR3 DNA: TGCGCCAGCAGCCACGGTAGCAGCGGACCTTCTCGGGGCTCCTACAATGAGCAGTTCTTC
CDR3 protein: CASSHGSSGPSRGSYNEQFF

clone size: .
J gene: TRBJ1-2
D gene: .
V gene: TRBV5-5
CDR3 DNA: TGTGCCAGCGGGGGGGCAGCCGACGGCTATGGCTACACCTTC
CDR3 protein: CASGGAADGYGYTF

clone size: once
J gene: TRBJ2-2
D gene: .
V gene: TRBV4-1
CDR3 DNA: TGCGCCAGCAGCCAATACGGGGAGCTGTTTTTT
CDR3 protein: CASSQYGELFF

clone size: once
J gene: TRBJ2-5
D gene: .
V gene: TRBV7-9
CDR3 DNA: TGTGCCAGCAGCTTAGAAACAGGGTTCGAGACCCAGTACTTC
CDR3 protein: CASSLETGFETQYF

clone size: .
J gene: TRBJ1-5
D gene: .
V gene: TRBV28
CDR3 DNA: TGTGCCAGCAGTTTAGGGGGAGGGATGAAGCCCCAGCATTTT
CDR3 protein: CASSLGGGMKPQHF

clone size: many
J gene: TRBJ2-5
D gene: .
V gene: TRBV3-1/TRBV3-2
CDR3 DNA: TGTGCCAGCAGCCACCTTAGCGGAGAAGAGACCCAGTACTTC
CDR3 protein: CASSHLSGEETQYF

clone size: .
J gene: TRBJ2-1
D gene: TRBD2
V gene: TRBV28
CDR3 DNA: TGTGCCAGCAGTTCAGGTATGGACGGGAGGATCAATGAGCAGTTCTTC
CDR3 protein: CASSSGMDGRINEQFF

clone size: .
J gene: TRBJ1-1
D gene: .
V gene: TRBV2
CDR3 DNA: TGTGCCAGCCAAAGTAATACACGGAACACTGAAGCTTTCTTT
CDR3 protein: CASQSNTRNTEAFF

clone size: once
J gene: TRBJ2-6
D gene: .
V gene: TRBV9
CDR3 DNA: TGTGCCAGCAGCTCTGACAGGAGCTCTGGGGCCAACGTCCTGACTTTC
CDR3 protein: CASSSDRSSGANVLTF

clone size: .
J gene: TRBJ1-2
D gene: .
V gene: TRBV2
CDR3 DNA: TGTGCCAGCGGGGAGGGTTTGAGTGGCTACACCTTC
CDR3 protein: CASGEGLSGYTF

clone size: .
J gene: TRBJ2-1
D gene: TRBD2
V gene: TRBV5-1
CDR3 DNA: TGCGCCAGCAGCATAAGCGGGGGAGCTGCCCATGAGCAGTTCTTC
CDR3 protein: CASSISGGAAHEQFF

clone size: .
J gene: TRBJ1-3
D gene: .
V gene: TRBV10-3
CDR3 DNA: TGTGCCACCGGGACAACTGGAAACACCATATATTTT
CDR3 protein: CATGTTGNTIYF

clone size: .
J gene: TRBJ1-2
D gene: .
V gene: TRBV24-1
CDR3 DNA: TGTGCCACCAGTGAGGGGCCAGGGTACTCCTATGGCTACACCTTC
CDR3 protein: CATSEGPGYSYGYTF

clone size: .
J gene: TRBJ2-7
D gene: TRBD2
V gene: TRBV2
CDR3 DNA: TGTGCCAGCAGTGAACATAGCGGGAGCTCTGAGCAGTACTTC
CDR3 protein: CASSEHSGSSEQYF

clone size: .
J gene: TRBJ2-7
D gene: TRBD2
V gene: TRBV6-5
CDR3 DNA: TGTGCCAGCAGCTACACTAGCGGGAGCTACGAGCAGTACTTC
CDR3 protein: CASSYTSGSYEQYF

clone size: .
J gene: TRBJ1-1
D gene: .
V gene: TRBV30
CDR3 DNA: TGTGCCTGGAGTGTCCAGGGGAACACTGAAGCTTTCTTT
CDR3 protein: CAWSVQGNTEAFF

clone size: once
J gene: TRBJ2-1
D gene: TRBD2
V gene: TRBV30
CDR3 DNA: TGTGCCTGGGGACTAGCGGGAGGAGGACAGTTCTTC
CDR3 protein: CAWGLAGGGQFF

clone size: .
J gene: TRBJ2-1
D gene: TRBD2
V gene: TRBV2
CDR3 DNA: TGTGCCAGCAGTGAATCTAGCGGGACAGCCAATGAGCAGTTCTTC
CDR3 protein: CASSESSGTANEQFF

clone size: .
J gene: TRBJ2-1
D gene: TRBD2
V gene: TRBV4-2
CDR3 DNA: TGTGCCAGCAGCCGTTCGGGAGGAAAGTACAATGAGCAGTTCTTC
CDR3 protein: CASSRSGGKYNEQFF